One sample yielded the 30 T cell receptor beta chains listed below, sequenced in a study of metastatic and nonmetastatic thyroid tumors. TCRdb used MiXCR to call clones anew from the PCR reads. The data show roughly 16,000 clones, more than 20% seen once. Ahead of thyroid surgery, no patient had received treatment of any kind. Input material: tumor tissue. Receptors originate from a male donor with papillary thyroid cancer or a benign thyroid nodule (not recorded which). Some clones in this sample may be carry-over from other donors' samples.

The J gene is TRBJ2-2, the V gene TRBV20-1; no firm D call. The V and J ends lost 2 bases and 1 base respectively, with 8 bases between them. The CDR3 runs to 14 residues. Germline CDR1 DFQATT, CDR2 SNEGSKA (reference sequence). CDR3 residues: CSARRLQNTGELFF. The CDR3 nucleotides are TGCAGTGCTAGACGGCTCCAGAACACCGGGGAGCTGTTTTTT.

By share, this clone ranks as medium-sized. The chain is built from TRBV20-1 and TRBJ2-7; 7 bases are shared with TRBD1. CDR1 is DFQATT, CDR2 SNEGSKA, per germline (reference sequence). The CDR3 length is 14 residues. V shed 5 bases, J shed 0 bases, and the junction held 7 bases outside the gene matches. The CDR3 reads CSAPTGTDSYEQYF. CDR3 nucleotide sequence: TGCAGTGCTCCGACCGGGACAGACTCCTACGAGCAGTACTTC.

This clone showed up many times. This CDR3 is CATSRDSLNADTQYF. The DNA for the CDR3 is TGTGCCACCAGCAGGGACAGCCTGAACGCAGATACGCAGTATTTT. V and J are TRBV15 and TRBJ2-3, with D possibly TRBD1 on 6 matching bases. The V gene's germline CDR1 is LNHNV and CDR2 YYDKDF (reference sequence). Between the trimmed V and J ends, which lost 3 bases and 4 bases, there was a span of 14 bases. This CDR3 is built from 15 residues. The whole variable domain, filled in from reference TRBV15 and TRBJ2-3, reads DAMVIQNPRYQVTQFGKPVTLSCSQTLNHNVMYWYQQKSSQAPKLLFHYYDKDFNNEADTPDNFQSRRPNTSFCFLDIRSPGLGDTAMYLCATSRDSLNADTQYFGPGTRLTVL.

This clone was seen ten or more times. This chain uses TRBV7-2 with TRBJ2-2, with 9 positions matching TRBD2. The CDR3 extends over 15 amino acids. Losses at the gene ends were 4 bases for V and 6 bases for J; bases not matched to a gene: 6. Germline V gene data show CDR1 as SGHTA and CDR2 as FQGNSA. The DNA for the CDR3 is TGTGCCAGCAGCTACCTAGCGGGACTGGCCGGGGAGCTGTTTTTT. Its translation: CASSYLAGLAGELFF. The full variable domain, its missing parts supplied by reference TRBV7-2 and TRBJ2-2, is GAGVSQSPSNKVTEKGKDVELRCDPISGHTALYWYRQSLGQGLEFLIYFQGNSAPDKSGLPSDRFSAERTGGSVSTLTIQRTQQEDSAVYLCASSYLAGLAGELFFGEGSRLTVL.

In its sample, this clone ranks as medium-sized (0.01 to 0.1%). This chain connects TRBV6-5 to TRBJ2-7; 7 bases are shared with TRBD2. The CDR3 extends over 16 amino acids. V lost 4 bases, J lost 0 bases, and 9 bases stayed unmatched. CDR1 is MNHEY, CDR2 SVGAGI, per germline. The CDR3 nucleotides read TGTGCCAGCAGTTCAGGGCCCAGCGGGACCTCCTACGAGCAGTACTTC. As protein: CASSSGPSGTSYEQYF.

This clone was observed many times. The V call is TRBV4-1, the J call TRBJ2-1; 7 bases are shared with TRBD2. The CDR3 contains 14 residues. The junction had 11 bases not matched to a gene; V was cut back by 7 bases and J by 8 bases. Looked up from germline, CDR1 is MGHRA and CDR2 is YSYEKL. CDR3 nucleotide sequence: TGCGCCAGCAAACCAAGCGGGGCCCTACATGAGCAGTTCTTC. This codes for CASKPSGALHEQFF.

This chain uses TRBV28 with TRBJ2-1, with 8 positions matching TRBD2. V lost 10 bases, J lost 15 bases, and 14 bases stayed unmatched. The CDR3 spans 12 residues. Germline V CDR1 and CDR2: MDHEN, SYDVKM. DNA for the CDR3: TGTGCCACCACCAGGTGGGGACTAGGGGGGTTCTTC. Residues: CATTRWGLGGFF.

The J gene is TRBJ2-1, the V gene TRBV20-1; 10 bases are a match to TRBD2. This CDR3 contains 16 residues. In germline, CDR1 is DFQATT, CDR2 SNEGSKA (reference sequence). V was pared by 6 bases and J by 6 bases, with 14 bases of the junction left unmatched. This CDR3 reads CSAPSPSSGSLNEQFF. CDR3 nucleotide sequence: TGCAGTGCGCCGTCCCCATCTAGCGGGAGCCTCAATGAGCAGTTCTTC.

A word on this clone: One end of the junction is discordant with germline, which a read error may explain. The CDR3 is CANSESDKLNYGANVLTF. The CDR3 DNA follows: TGCGCCAACAGTGAGTCAGACAAACTCAACTATGGGGCCAACGTCCTGACTTTC. V and J are TRBV10-2 and TRBJ2-6; unclear D gene. This CDR3 is built from 18 residues. Per the germline V gene, CDR1 is WSHSY and CDR2 is SAAADI.

Sample share makes this clone large. This sequence joins TRBV11-3 and TRBJ2-7; 11 nucleotides agree with TRBD1. There are 14 residues in the CDR3. Germline V gene sequence: CDR1 SGHNT, CDR2 YENEEA. V lost 2 bases, J lost 7 bases, and 4 bases stayed unmatched. The CDR3 nucleotides are TGTGCCAGCAGCTTAAGGACAGGGGGCGGTGAGCAGTACTTC. It translates to CASSLRTGGGEQYF.

Many counts were recorded for this clone. This rearrangement joins TRBV30 to TRBJ2-5, with a possible D match to TRBD2 (6 bases). Germline V gene lookup returns CDR1 GTSNPN and CDR2 SVGIG (reference sequence). V was shortened by 3 bases and J by 5 bases, with 16 bases between the two germline ends. This CDR3 has 14 residues. The CDR3 is CAWSKGGPRETQYF. The CDR3 nucleotides read TGTGCCTGGAGCAAGGGAGGCCCCAGGGAGACCCAGTACTTC. Complete variable domain (other parts from reference TRBV30 and TRBJ2-5): SQTIHQWPATLVQPVGSPLSLECTVEGTSNPNLYWYRQAAGRGLQLLFYSVGIGQISSEVPQNLSASRPQDRQFILSSKKLLLSDSGFYLCAWSKGGPRETQYFGPGTRLLVL.

This clone was seen just once. The rearrangement uses TRBV9 and TRBJ2-3; 7 bases match TRBD2. With V trimmed by 0 bases and J by 7 bases, 14 bases remained unmatched. This CDR3 is built from 17 residues. CDR1 and CDR2 (germline): SGDLS, YYNGEE. The CDR3 loop is CASSVGGPREGTNTQYF. As DNA, the CDR3 is TGTGCCAGCAGCGTAGGGGGCCCTAGGGAGGGGACGAATACGCAGTATTTT.

The V and J genes are TRBV2 and TRBJ2-7; 9 bases agree with TRBD2. CDR1 and CDR2 (germline): SNHLY, FYNNEI. The trim removed 2 bases at V and 3 bases at J, leaving 17 bases unmatched. CDR3 size: 19 residues. In DNA, the CDR3 is TGTGCCAGCAGTGAAAGGGAGGAAGGGGTAGCGGGAGTCTTCTACGAGCAGTACGTC. This gives the protein CASSEREEGVAGVFYEQYV.

This clone came up many times. The chain links TRBV12-3 or TRBV12-4 to TRBJ1-4, with no clear D. The CDR3 runs to 14 residues. V dropped 4 bases and J dropped 8 bases, with 14 bases sitting between them. In DNA form, the CDR3 reads TGTGCCAGCAGTTCTCCCGGACTGTCCGAAAAACTGTTTTTT. It is translated as CASSSPGLSEKLFF.

The genes are TRBV27 and TRBJ2-1; TRBD2 matches at 11 bases. The CDR3 contains 14 residues. Germline V gives CDR1 MNHEY, CDR2 SMNVEV (reference sequence). J lost 9 bases, V lost 5 bases, and 6 bases had no gene match. The DNA of the CDR3 is TGTGCCAGCAGTCTACTAGCGGGAGTCACTGAGCAGTTCTTC. The encoded protein is CASSLLAGVTEQFF.

This clone was detected once. The chain employs TRBV11-2 and TRBJ2-1; D ambiguous. Germline lookup yields CDR1 SGHAT and CDR2 FQNNGV. CDR3 size: 15 residues. V lost 1 base and J 0 bases, leaving 7 bases between the germline ends. Here the CDR3 reads CASSLGRGSYNEQFF. As DNA, the CDR3 is TGTGCCAGCAGCTTAGGACGAGGCTCCTACAATGAGCAGTTCTTC.

The rearrangement links TRBV20-1 to TRBJ2-7; 9 nucleotides agree with TRBD2. Germline CDR1 is DFQATT and CDR2 is SNEGSKA (reference sequence). V was pared by 0 bases and J by 2 bases, with 5 bases of the junction left unmatched. This CDR3 is 15 amino acids long. CDR3 loop: CSARDRTSETYEQYV. In nucleotides, the CDR3 is TGCAGTGCTAGAGATCGGACTAGCGAGACCTACGAGCAGTACGTC.

V usage is TRBV6-1 and J usage is TRBJ2-5; D is unclear. Germline CDR1 MNHNS, CDR2 SASEGT. CDR3 length equals 14 residues. The V gene lost 1 base and the J gene lost 1 base, with 7 bases spanning the gap. The CDR3 bases are TGTGCCAGCAGTGAAGACAGTTTCCAAGAGACCCAGTACTTC. Translating gives CASSEDSFQETQYF.

This clone was seen only a few times. The DNA for the CDR3 is TGTGCCAGTAGCAGCATAGCGGGAGTCTCCTACGAGCAGTACTTC. Residues: CASSSIAGVSYEQYF. The chain couples TRBV19 to TRBJ2-7; TRBD2 agrees at 9 bases. The germline CDR1 and CDR2 sequences are LNHDA and SQIVND (reference sequence). V lost 6 bases and J lost 0; bases outside the gene matches: 6. CDR3 length equals 15 residues.

The genes are TRBV5-1 and TRBJ1-6, with a weak D call TRBD1 (6 bases). In germline, CDR1 is SGHRS, CDR2 YFSETQ. The germline V and J ends were trimmed by 3 bases and 6 bases, with 7 bases remaining between them. The CDR3 is 13 amino acids. The chain's CDR3 is CASSSGVNSPLHF. The CDR3, as DNA: TGCGCCAGCAGCTCAGGGGTTAATTCACCCCTCCACTTT.

This chain connects TRBV7-8 to TRBJ2-7; the match to TRBD2 covers 7 bases. V trimming: 1 base; J trimming: 0 bases; junction bases outside the gene matches: 0. CDR1 and CDR2 from the germline V gene are SGHVS and FQNEAQ. The CDR3 spans 14 residues. CDR3 sequence: CASSLERDSYEQYF. CDR3 bases: TGTGCCAGCAGCTTAGAGCGGGACTCCTACGAGCAGTACTTC.

The V gene is TRBV11-3, the J gene TRBJ2-3, with a tentative D call TRBD1 (6 bases). Trimming cost V 2 bases and J 10 bases, with 13 bases left between them. CDR1 is SGHNT, CDR2 YENEEA, per germline. This CDR3 is built from 13 residues. The CDR3 nucleotides read TGTGCCAGCAGCTTATTAGAGGGGGATGCGCAGTATTTT. Its translation is CASSLLEGDAQYF.

The J gene is TRBJ2-7, the V gene TRBV11-2, with no clear D. The germline gives CDR1 SGHAT, CDR2 FQNNGV. This CDR3 has 13 amino acids. The germline V and J ends were trimmed by 5 bases and 0 bases, with 8 bases remaining between them. The CDR3 coding sequence is TGTGCCAGCAGCCCAGGAGTCTCCTACGAGCAGTACTTC. Its protein product is CASSPGVSYEQYF.

The table lists this clone with a count of one. The rearrangement links TRBV7-3 to TRBJ2-5; TRBD2 matches at 8 bases. The J call may be wrong; the DNA end is better matched by TRBJ2-1. The CDR3 length is 15 residues. Germline CDR1 and CDR2: SGHTA and FQGTGA. Here the CDR3 DNA reads TGTGCCAGCATCCCTGTACTAGCGGTAGTGAATGAGCAGTTCTTC. Amino acid sequence: CASIPVLAVVNEQFF.

The V and J genes are TRBV6-2 or TRBV6-3 and TRBJ2-7, with 8 bases that match TRBD1. Germline values: CDR1 MNHEY, CDR2 SVGEGT. The CDR3 totals 15 residues. Losses at the gene ends were 7 bases for V and 6 bases for J; bases not matched to a gene: 14. CDR3 DNA: TGTGCCAGCACCGGGACGGACAGGGTAAAAATCGAGCAGTACTTC. Its protein product is CASTGTDRVKIEQYF.

The gene calls are TRBV18 and TRBJ1-2; D unclear. This CDR3 comprises 15 residues. Trimming took 8 bases from V and 5 from J, leaving 21 bases between them. The germline V gene has CDR1 KGHSH and CDR2 LQKENI. Here the CDR3 reads CASLRAKATPYGYTF. The CDR3 nucleotides read TGTGCCAGCCTACGGGCGAAAGCAACCCCGTATGGCTACACCTTC. The full variable domain, in which reference TRBV18 and TRBJ1-2 provide the parts outside the CDR3, is NAGVMQNPRHLVRRRGQEARLRCSPMKGHSHVYWYRQLPEEGLKFMVYLQKENIIDESGMPKERFSAEFPKEGPSILRIQQVVRGDSAAYFCASLRAKATPYGYTFGSGTRLTVV.

This clone occurred a few times. The CDR3 is CASSFGGNSGNTIYF. CDR3 nucleotide sequence: TGTGCCAGCAGTTTTGGGGGGAACTCTGGAAACACCATATATTTT. The genes are TRBV28 and TRBJ1-3; possible D gene TRBD1, 5 bases. CDR3 length: 15 amino acids. V lost 3 bases to trimming and J lost 0 bases, with 9 bases between them. CDR1 MDHEN and CDR2 SYDVKM come from the germline V gene.

Ten or more counts support this clone. The chain couples TRBV18 to TRBJ1-5; a possible D gene is TRBD1 (6 bases). V dropped 2 bases and J dropped 4 bases, with 12 bases sitting between them. Germline assignment: CDR1 KGHSH and CDR2 LQKENI. The CDR3 has 15 residues. This CDR3 reads CASSPSQGTNQPQHF. In DNA, the CDR3 is TGTGCCAGCTCACCATCTCAGGGGACTAATCAGCCCCAGCATTTT. The whole variable domain, remainder taken from reference TRBV18 and TRBJ1-5, is NAGVMQNPRHLVRRRGQEARLRCSPMKGHSHVYWYRQLPEEGLKFMVYLQKENIIDESGMPKERFSAEFPKEGPSILRIQQVVRGDSAAYFCASSPSQGTNQPQHFGDGTRLSIL.

This rearrangement joins TRBV27 to TRBJ1-1; D gene uncertain. V lost 2 bases, J lost 1 base, and 5 bases lay in between. Germline lookup yields CDR1 MNHEY and CDR2 SMNVEV (reference sequence). The CDR3 runs 13 residues. CDR3 sequence: CASSLMKNTEAFF. In DNA, the CDR3 is TGTGCCAGCAGTTTAATGAAGAACACTGAAGCTTTCTTT.

This clone was found once. This chain links TRBV7-3 with TRBJ2-1, with D perhaps matching TRBD2 (6 bases). The germline V gene has CDR1 SGHTA and CDR2 FQGTGA. The CDR3 loop spans 15 amino acids. V gave up 5 bases and J gave up 1 base, with 12 bases separating them. The CDR3 protein is CASSTCRGSYNEQFF. DNA for the CDR3: TGTGCCAGCAGCACCTGTCGGGGGTCCTACAATGAGCAGTTCTTC.